This TCR beta chain was sequenced for a study of regulatory T cells in long-lasting Graves disease. Trimming stripped 5 bases from V and 0 bases from J, with 17 bases between. The CDR3 is 17 amino acids. The germline gives CDR1 LNHDA, CDR2 SQIVND (reference sequence). Points on this clonotype: What it binds is unknown.

General study results and limits: Among samples with persistent disease, TRBV28, TRBJ1-2 and TRBJ2-5 were favored. In persistent patients, shared public clonotypes (roughly 2,800) outnumbered those in new patients (approximately 880).

For TCR beta, libraries came from iRepertoire HTBI primers and Arm-PCR of CDR3 regions. TCRdb re-analysed the multiplex PCR reads in MiXCR, keeping a single row per CDR3 protein. The sample holds about 460,000 distinct CDR3 sequences, around 15% seen once. Specified time point: newly diagnosed GD, antithyroid drugs for less than 3 months. Isolated PBMC RNA provided the starting material for the TCR library. The same sample was also studied in work on T cells in Graves' hyperthyroidism and ophthalmopathy. That paper states: Lactation, pregnancy, other autoimmune disease or uncontrolled infection excluded patients. The HTBI set primed first-round TCR CDR3 RT-PCR.

The chain is built from TRBV19 and TRBJ1-5; D remains ambiguous. The sequencing used peripheral blood mononuclear cells (PBMCs), collected at new diagnosis, from a patient treated with antithyroid drugs. The TCR originated in a woman in her forties or fifties with Graves disease. CDR3 residues: CASSPKTRTDSNQPQHF. Written as DNA, the CDR3 is TGTGCCAGTAGTCCCAAGACCCGAACAGATAGCAATCAGCCCCAGCATTTT.